The next 16 T cell receptor beta chains were all read from a single sample in a study of CD8+CD57+ T cells in acquired aplastic anemia. TCR beta VDJ and CDR3 profiles were obtained from a genomic DNA template. TCRdb analysed the reads with MiXCR anew, one entry per CDR3 protein. The repertoire holds some 220,000 distinct CDR3 sequences, with 34% as singletons. Sequencing was carried out using sorted CD4+, CD8+, or CD8+CD57+ T cells (not recorded which) from PBMCs. The receptors here all came from a human donor in good health, serving as a control.

This clonotype showed up many times. V is TRBV5-1 and J is TRBJ2-7; no firm D call. The CDR3 spans 15 residues. With 0 bases removed from V and 3 bases from J, the gap between germline ends came to 13 bases. Germline CDR1 and CDR2: SGHRS and YFSETQ. This CDR3 is CASSLVGGRNYEQYF. The CDR3 DNA sequence: TGCGCCAGCAGCTTGGTAGGTGGCAGAAACTACGAGCAGTACTTC.

The CDR3 here is CASTSSRPHNEQFF. The CDR3 nucleotides read TGTGCCAGCACTTCCTCCCGACCGCACAATGAGCAGTTCTTC. The chain uses TRBV6-5 and TRBJ2-1, with D hard to call. The ends were cut back, 7 bases at V and 5 bases at J, with 15 bases in the middle. Germline loops: CDR1 MNHEY, CDR2 SVGAGI. This CDR3 spans 14 amino acids.

The chain couples TRBV4-2 to TRBJ1-1; TRBD1 aligns across 7 bases. With V trimmed by 1 base and J by 0 bases, 11 bases remained unmatched. The CDR3 runs to 18 residues. Germline V lookup: CDR1 LGHNA, CDR2 YNFKEQ. The CDR3 reads CASSQGGSWDRLNTEAFF. CDR3 sequence (DNA): TGTGCCAGCAGCCAAGGAGGGTCCTGGGACAGATTGAACACTGAAGCTTTCTTT.

This clonotype was seen a few times. V gene TRBV6-2 or TRBV6-3 combines with J gene TRBJ2-4, with D tentatively TRBD2 (6 bases). CDR3 length equals 14 residues. Deletions cut 7 bases from V and 9 bases from J, with 19 bases between. Germline loops: CDR1 MNHEY, CDR2 SVGEGT. The CDR3 DNA sequence: TGTGCCAGCACTAACCCGGAGGGCCGCGTCATTCAGTACTTC. Translated, it gives CASTNPEGRVIQYF.

This clonotype has just a few counts. The chain links TRBV12-3 or TRBV12-4 to TRBJ2-3; 14 bases align to TRBD2. The CDR3 has 14 residues. J gave up 5 bases and V 6 bases, and 1 base lay outside the gene matches. The CDR3 nucleotides read TGTGCCAGCAGGACTAGCGGGGGGGGAGATACGCAGTATTTT. This translates into CASRTSGGGDTQYF.

V gene TRBV5-6 combines with J gene TRBJ1-3; D is unresolved. V was pared by 4 bases and J by 8 bases, with 22 bases between. This CDR3 is built from 16 residues. From germline, CDR1 is SGHDT and CDR2 YYEEEE. In DNA, the CDR3 is TGTGCCAGCAGCCATGGATGGAGCAGTCAGATGGACACCATATATTTT. Protein product: CASSHGWSSQMDTIYF.

The chain's CDR3 is CASSLYPGTGELFF. The CDR3 coding sequence is TGTGCCAGCAGCTTGTATCCAGGGACAGGGGAGCTGTTTTTT. This chain joins TRBV5-5 and TRBJ2-2; possibly TRBD1 for D (6 bases). Germline values: CDR1 SGHKS, CDR2 YYEKEE (reference sequence). The CDR3 runs 14 residues. V was pared by 1 base and J by 8 bases, with 12 bases between.

This clonotype was detected ten times or more. The rearrangement uses TRBV19 and TRBJ1-5; 7 bases map to TRBD1. Trimming removed 7 bases from V and 5 bases from J; junction bases left unmatched: 11. The germline CDR1 and CDR2 sequences are LNHDA and SQIVND (reference sequence). The CDR3 contains 15 residues. DNA of the CDR3: TGTGCCAGTACCTCTAGGGACAGAGCATATCAGCCCCAGCATTTT. It specifies CASTSRDRAYQPQHF.

This clonotype has ten or more counts. CDR3 protein: CAIRQTGTGGDEQYF. The CDR3 nucleotides are TGTGCCATCAGACAAACGGGGACAGGGGGCGACGAGCAGTACTTC. The chain is built from TRBV10-3 and TRBJ2-7; 12 nucleotides match TRBD1. CDR3 size: 15 residues. Germline V CDR1 and CDR2: ENHRY, SYGVKD. With V trimmed by 6 bases and J by 5 bases, 8 bases remained unmatched.

This clonotype came up many times. The chain couples TRBV5-6 to TRBJ2-3; D tentatively fits TRBD1 or TRBD2 (5 bases each). Looked up from germline, CDR1 is SGHDT and CDR2 is YYEEEE. CDR3 size: 14 residues. The V end lost 2 bases, the J end lost 4 bases, and 11 bases lay between the germline ends. CDR3: CASSLYGTADTQYF. The CDR3 DNA reads TGTGCCAGCAGCTTATACGGGACCGCAGATACGCAGTATTTT.

Notes on this clonotype: This may stem from a read error, because a much larger clone lies one nucleotide away. The CDR3 carries no conserved terminal phenylalanine or tryptophan, so it likely arises from a read error. CDR3 sequence reads: CASSAGSGQGGTEAFL. CDR3 sequence (DNA): TGTGCCAGTAGTGCGGGTTCCGGACAGGGTGGGACTGAAGCTTTCCTT. The J gene is TRBJ1-1, the V gene TRBV19; TRBD1 matches at 8 bases. The length of the CDR3 is 16 residues. The V gene's germline CDR1 is LNHDA and CDR2 SQIVND (reference sequence). The V segment lost 5 bases and the J segment 5 bases; nucleotides outside the gene matches: 13.

As concerns this clonotype: Here the CDR3 omits its conserved ending phenylalanine or tryptophan, so a read error is the likely source. This chain connects TRBV7-7 to TRBJ1-1; D gene ambiguous. The germline CDR1 and CDR2 sequences are SSHAT and FNYEAQ (reference sequence). This CDR3 has 13 residues. V was shortened by 1 base and J by 4 bases, with 7 bases between the two germline ends. The DNA for the CDR3 is TGTGCCAGCAGCTTAGGTGGTGGCACTGAAGCTTTCTCT. Residues: CASSLGGGTEAFS.

The chain is built from TRBV24-1 and TRBJ1-2; D is undetermined. Looked up from germline, CDR1 is KGHDR and CDR2 is SFDVKD. The ends were cut back, 6 bases at V and 12 bases at J, with 10 bases in the middle. This CDR3 has 10 residues. The CDR3 sequence is CATSNRGNTF. CDR3 bases: TGTGCCACCAGTAACAGAGGAAACACCTTC.

The chain uses TRBV10-3 and TRBJ2-3, with 8 bases identical to TRBD2. Germline assignment: CDR1 ENHRY and CDR2 SYGVKD. V gave up 8 bases and J gave up 1 base; unmatched junction bases: 8. CDR3 size: 15 residues. The CDR3 region is CAIGGSGTRTDTQYF. The CDR3 bases are TGTGCCATCGGGGGTAGCGGGACCCGCACAGATACGCAGTATTTT.

V gene TRBV9 combines with J gene TRBJ2-1, with D perhaps matching TRBD2 (5 bases). Trimming left V 4 bases short and J 9 bases short, with 20 bases between. The CDR3 runs to 15 residues. Germline V gene sequence: CDR1 SGDLS, CDR2 YYNGEE. The CDR3 protein is CASSPDLRPLSEQFF. DNA of the CDR3: TGTGCCAGCAGCCCGGACTTGAGGCCACTTAGTGAGCAGTTCTTC. Filled out from reference TRBV9 and TRBJ2-1, the complete variable domain reads DSGVTQTPKHLITATGQRVTLRCSPRSGDLSVYWYQQSLDQGLQFLIQYYNGEERAKGNILERFSAQQFPDLHSELNLSSLELGDSALYFCASSPDLRPLSEQFFGPGTRLTVL.

Comment on this clonotype: At one end the junction does not follow the germline gene, possibly because of a read error. This chain links TRBV10-3 with TRBJ2-7, with D perhaps being TRBD1 or TRBD2 (5 bases each). CDR3 length equals 13 residues. The germline CDR1 and CDR2 sequences are ENHRY and SYGVKD. The DNA of the CDR3 is TGTGCCAGCAGTGAAGTGTGGGGGTACGAGCAGTACTTC. This translates into CASSEVWGYEQYF.